This T cell receptor beta chain was captured in a study of blood T cell repertoires in COVID-19. At the level of the study: Samples representing acute and convalescent COVID-19 were sourced from the United States, Italy and Spain. Sources were T cells, B-cell-depleted T cells, or PBMCs; the material itself was cDNA or gDNA.

The germline V gene encodes CDR1 MDHEN and CDR2 SYDVKM. The CDR3 has 15 amino acids. V lost 5 bases, J lost 10 bases, and 11 bases stayed unmatched. Original handling: Reference gene primer amplification in the assay estimated nucleated cell counts. Clones were read by immunoSEQ multiplex PCR, and TCRdb kept only the in-frame ones, dropping some. That table gives V, J and clone size, and the DNA gave D and trimming. The profile shows 250,000 to 350,000 clones, around 89% of them singletons. The study counted Cohort 3 donors as recovered given two negative PCRs, clearance, or symptom resolution. The chain links TRBV28 to TRBJ1-2; 12 nucleotides agree with TRBD1. The clonotype comes from a woman aged 45-59 years who had recovered from COVID-19. The material sequenced was PBMCs or T cells enriched from blood (not recorded which). CDR3 nucleotides: TGTGCCAGCAGTGCCCGTCCGGGACAGGGGGCAGACTACACCTTC. Translation gives CASSARPGQGADYTF.